Below, one TCR beta chain is given with its context. The CDR3 goes on 3 residues after the read ends, and that part is filled in from the germline J gene. In germline, CDR1 is SNHLY, CDR2 FYNNEI. This CDR3 comprises 15 residues. V gave up 6 bases and J gave up 5 bases, with 17 bases separating them. This sample was taken from a study of T cells in women clearing cervical HPV infection. This table comes from immunoSEQ multiplex PCR, and its TCRdb copy is limited to in-frame clones, with some not included. Its table records about 22,000 clones. This receptor was obtained from a woman aged 18-70 years with a cervical HPV16 infection that either progressed to CIN3+ or cleared (not recorded which). J is TRBJ2-1 and V is TRBV2; D might be TRBD1 (6 bases). The sequenced sample consisted of blood buffy coat. CDR3 bases read: TGTGCCAGCAGGGACAGCGGCCTGGTGCACAATGAG. It is translated as CASRDSGLVHNE. The full CDR3 protein reads CASRDSGLVHNEQFF.